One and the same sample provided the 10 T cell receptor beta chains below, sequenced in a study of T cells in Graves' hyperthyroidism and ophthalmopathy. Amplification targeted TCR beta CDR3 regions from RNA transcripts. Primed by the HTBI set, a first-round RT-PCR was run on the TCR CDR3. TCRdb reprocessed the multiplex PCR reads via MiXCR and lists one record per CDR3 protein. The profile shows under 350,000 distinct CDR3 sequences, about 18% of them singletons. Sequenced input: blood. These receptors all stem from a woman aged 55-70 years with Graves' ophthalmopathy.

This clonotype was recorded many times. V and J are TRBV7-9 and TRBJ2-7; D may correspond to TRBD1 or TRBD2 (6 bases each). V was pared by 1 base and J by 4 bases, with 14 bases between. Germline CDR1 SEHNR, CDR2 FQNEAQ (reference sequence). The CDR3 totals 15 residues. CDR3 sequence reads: CASSLEAGEAYEQYF. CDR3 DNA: TGTGCCAGCAGCTTAGAGGCAGGGGAGGCGTACGAGCAGTACTTC. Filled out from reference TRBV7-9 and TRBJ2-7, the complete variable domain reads DTGVSQNPRHKITKRGQNVTFRCDPISEHNRLYWYRQTLGQGPEFLTYFQNEAQLEKSRLLSDRFSAERPKGSFSTLEIQRTEQGDSAMYLCASSLEAGEAYEQYFGPGTRLTVT.

CDR3 protein: CASRPRTGGGQPQHF. The CDR3 DNA follows: TGTGCCAGCAGACCTAGGACAGGGGGCGGGCAGCCCCAGCATTTT. V is TRBV28 and J is TRBJ1-5; TRBD1 aligns across 11 bases. CDR1 is MDHEN and CDR2 is SYDVKM in the germline V gene. The J segment lost 7 bases and the V segment lost 6 bases, leaving 8 bases of the junction unmatched. This CDR3 region has 15 residues.

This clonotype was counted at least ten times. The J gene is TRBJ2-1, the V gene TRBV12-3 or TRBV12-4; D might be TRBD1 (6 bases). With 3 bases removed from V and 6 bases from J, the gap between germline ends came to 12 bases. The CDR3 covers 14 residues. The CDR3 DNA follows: TGTGCCAGCAGTTTTTCGAGGGGGAGCAATGAGCAGTTCTTC. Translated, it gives CASSFSRGSNEQFF.

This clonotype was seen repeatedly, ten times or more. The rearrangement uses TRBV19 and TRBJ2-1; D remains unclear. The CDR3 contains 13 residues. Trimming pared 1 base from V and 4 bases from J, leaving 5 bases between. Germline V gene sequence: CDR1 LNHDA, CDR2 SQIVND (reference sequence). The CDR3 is CASSIGRYNEQFF. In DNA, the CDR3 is TGTGCCAGTAGTATAGGGCGGTACAATGAGCAGTTCTTC.

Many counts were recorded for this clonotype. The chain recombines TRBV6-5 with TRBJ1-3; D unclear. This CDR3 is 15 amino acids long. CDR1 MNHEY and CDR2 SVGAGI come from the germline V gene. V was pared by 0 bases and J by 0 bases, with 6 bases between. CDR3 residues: CASSYSYSSGNTIYF. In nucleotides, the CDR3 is TGTGCCAGCAGTTACTCTTACAGCTCTGGAAACACCATATATTTT.

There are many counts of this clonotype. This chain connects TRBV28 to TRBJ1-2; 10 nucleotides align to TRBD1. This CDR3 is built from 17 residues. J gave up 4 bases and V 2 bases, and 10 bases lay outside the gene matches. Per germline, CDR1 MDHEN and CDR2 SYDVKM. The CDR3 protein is CASSLDIGTGEVYGYTF. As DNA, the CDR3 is TGTGCCAGCAGTTTAGACATCGGGACAGGGGAAGTCTATGGCTACACCTTC.

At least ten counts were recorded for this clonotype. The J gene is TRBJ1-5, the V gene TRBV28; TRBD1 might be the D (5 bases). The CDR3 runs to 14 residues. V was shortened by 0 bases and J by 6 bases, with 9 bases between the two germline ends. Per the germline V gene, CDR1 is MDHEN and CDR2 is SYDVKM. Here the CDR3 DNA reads TGTGCCAGCAGTTTATGGGGGGTTACTCAGCCCCAGCATTTT. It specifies CASSLWGVTQPQHF. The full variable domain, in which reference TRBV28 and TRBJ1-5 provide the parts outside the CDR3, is DVKVTQSSRYLVKRTGEKVFLECVQDMDHENMFWYRQDPGLGLRLIYFSYDVKMKEKGDIPEGYSVSREKKERFSLILESASTNQTSMYLCASSLWGVTQPQHFGDGTRLSIL.

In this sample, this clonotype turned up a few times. The CDR3 region has the DNA TGTGCCAGCAGTGACGACAGGGGCTACGAGCAGTACTTC. This sequence encodes CASSDDRGYEQYF. The V call is TRBV6-1, the J call TRBJ2-7; TRBD1 agrees at 8 bases. The CDR3 extends over 13 amino acids. J lost 3 bases, V lost 3 bases, and 1 base had no gene match. Germline V CDR1 and CDR2: MNHNS, SASEGT.

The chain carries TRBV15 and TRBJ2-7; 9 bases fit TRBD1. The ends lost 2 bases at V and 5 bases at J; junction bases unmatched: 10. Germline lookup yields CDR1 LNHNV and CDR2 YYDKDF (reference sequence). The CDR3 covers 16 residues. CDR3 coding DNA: TGTGCCACCAGCAGAATAAAGACAGGGGGATTGGACGAGCAGTACTTC. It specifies CATSRIKTGGLDEQYF. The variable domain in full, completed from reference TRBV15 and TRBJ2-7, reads DAMVIQNPRYQVTQFGKPVTLSCSQTLNHNVMYWYQQKSSQAPKLLFHYYDKDFNNEADTPDNFQSRRPNTSFCFLDIRSPGLGDTAMYLCATSRIKTGGLDEQYFGPGTRLTVT.

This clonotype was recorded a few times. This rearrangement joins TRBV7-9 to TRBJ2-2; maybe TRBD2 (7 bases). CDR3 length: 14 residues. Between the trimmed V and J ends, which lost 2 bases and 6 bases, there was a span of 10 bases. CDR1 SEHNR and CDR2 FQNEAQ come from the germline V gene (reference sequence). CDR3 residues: CASSLLGGPGELFF. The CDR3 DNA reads TGTGCCAGCAGCTTACTCGGGGGGCCCGGGGAGCTGTTTTTT. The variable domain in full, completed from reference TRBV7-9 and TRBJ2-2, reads DTGVSQNPRHKITKRGQNVTFRCDPISEHNRLYWYRQTLGQGPEFLTYFQNEAQLEKSRLLSDRFSAERPKGSFSTLEIQRTEQGDSAMYLCASSLLGGPGELFFGEGSRLTVL.